The rows below give T cell receptor beta chains drawn from one sample of a study of post-analysis software for immune sequencing data. TCRdb re-derived calls from the PCR reads in MiXCR, one entry per CDR3 protein. The sample has fewer than 550,000 distinct CDR3 sequences, 30% to 40% seen once. Sample: blood. Source of these receptors: a girl aged 2-17 years with multiple sclerosis. CDR3s include the opening cysteine and the closing phenylalanine or tryptophan. Each record gives: clone size, J gene, V gene, D gene, CDR3 DNA, CDR3 protein. A D gene is named only where the DNA matches it firmly. Part of the rows lack a size; the others show once, few, many or a class for expanded clones.

abundance: .
j_gene: TRBJ2-1
v_gene: TRBV20-1
d_gene: .
CDR3nt: TGCAGTGCTAGAGCTCGCCACCAAAACCCCCGGAATGAGCAGTTCTTC
CDR3aa: CSARARHQNPRNEQFF

abundance: few
j_gene: TRBJ2-3
v_gene: TRBV20-1
d_gene: .
CDR3nt: TGCAGTGCTCCGTGGGTCCGTGGGGATACGCAGTATTTT
CDR3aa: CSAPWVRGDTQYF

abundance: .
j_gene: TRBJ1-5
v_gene: TRBV6-6
d_gene: .
CDR3nt: TGTGCCAGCAACAGGGAAAGTCAGCCCCAGCATTTT
CDR3aa: CASNRESQPQHF

abundance: few
j_gene: TRBJ2-3
v_gene: TRBV6-6
d_gene: .
CDR3nt: TGTGCCAGCAGTTACATTATCGGGGGTAGCACAGATACGCAGTATTTT
CDR3aa: CASSYIIGGSTDTQYF

abundance: .
j_gene: TRBJ2-1
v_gene: TRBV5-1
d_gene: TRBD2
CDR3nt: TGCGCCAGCAGCTTGTTTGGGGGGGCCTACAATGAGCAGTTCTTC
CDR3aa: CASSLFGGAYNEQFF

abundance: few
j_gene: TRBJ1-2
v_gene: TRBV20-1
d_gene: TRBD1
CDR3nt: TGCAGTGCAATGGACAGGGGTAACTATGGCTACACCTTC
CDR3aa: CSAMDRGNYGYTF

abundance: .
j_gene: TRBJ2-3
v_gene: TRBV5-5
d_gene: .
CDR3nt: TGTGCCAGCAGCGACTGGAAAGGATTAGATACGCAGTATTTT
CDR3aa: CASSDWKGLDTQYF

abundance: .
j_gene: TRBJ2-5
v_gene: TRBV20-1
d_gene: .
CDR3nt: TGCAGTGCTAGAGATCTGCAGTTTATGGAGACCCAGTACTTC
CDR3aa: CSARDLQFMETQYF

abundance: .
j_gene: TRBJ2-3
v_gene: TRBV12-3/TRBV12-4
d_gene: .
CDR3nt: TGTGCCAGCAGTCCACGGGTACGGGGAGATACGCAGTATTTT
CDR3aa: CASSPRVRGDTQYF

abundance: .
j_gene: TRBJ2-3
v_gene: TRBV11-2
d_gene: TRBD2
CDR3nt: TGTGCCAGCAGCTTAGATGGCGGGGGGGCAGAGGATACGCAGTATTTT
CDR3aa: CASSLDGGGAEDTQYF

abundance: .
j_gene: TRBJ2-5
v_gene: TRBV3-1
d_gene: TRBD2
CDR3nt: TGTGCCAGCAGCCAAGCGGGGGGGGAGACCCAGTACTTC
CDR3aa: CASSQAGGETQYF

abundance: .
j_gene: TRBJ1-1
v_gene: TRBV10-3
d_gene: .
CDR3nt: TGTGCCATCAGTGAGACCGAGGTCACTGAAGCTTTCTTT
CDR3aa: CAISETEVTEAFF

abundance: .
j_gene: TRBJ1-1
v_gene: TRBV7-9
d_gene: .
CDR3nt: TGTGCCAGCAGCAGTTCGGACCCGCGCGTGAACACTGGAGCTTTCTTT
CDR3aa: CASSSSDPRVNTGAFF

abundance: few
j_gene: TRBJ2-2
v_gene: TRBV20-1
d_gene: .
CDR3nt: TGCAGTGCTAGACCTACCCGGACAGGGCGGGGGACCGGGGAGCTGTTTTTT
CDR3aa: CSARPTRTGRGTGELFF

abundance: .
j_gene: TRBJ1-2
v_gene: TRBV18
d_gene: TRBD1
CDR3nt: TGTACCAGCTCACCACTCTTAGGACAGGGGTCTAACTATGGCTACACCTTC
CDR3aa: CTSSPLLGQGSNYGYTF

abundance: .
j_gene: TRBJ1-2
v_gene: TRBV4-1
d_gene: TRBD1
CDR3nt: TGCGCCAGCAGCCAAGGCTGGACAGGGGAGGAGCATGGCTACACCTTC
CDR3aa: CASSQGWTGEEHGYTF

abundance: few
j_gene: TRBJ2-1
v_gene: TRBV7-2
d_gene: TRBD2
CDR3nt: TGTGCCAGCAGCTTCAGCGGGGGGGCTGGTGATGAGCAGTTCTTC
CDR3aa: CASSFSGGAGDEQFF

abundance: many
j_gene: TRBJ2-5
v_gene: TRBV10-3
d_gene: TRBD2
CDR3nt: TGTGCCATCAGTGAGTGGCGGGGGGATCAAGAGACCCAGTACTTC
CDR3aa: CAISEWRGDQETQYF

abundance: .
j_gene: TRBJ2-5
v_gene: TRBV20-1
d_gene: .
CDR3nt: TGCAGTGCTAGAAGGGGGACCTCTAGCTTGGAGACCCAGTACTTC
CDR3aa: CSARRGTSSLETQYF

abundance: .
j_gene: TRBJ2-5
v_gene: TRBV5-1
d_gene: .
CDR3nt: TGCGCCAGCAGCTTGGCGGGTGATAAAGAGACCCAGTACTTC
CDR3aa: CASSLAGDKETQYF

abundance: .
j_gene: TRBJ2-7
v_gene: TRBV5-1
d_gene: .
CDR3nt: TGCGCCAGCAGCTTGGCCGAGCGGAGGGCCGAGCAGTACTTC
CDR3aa: CASSLAERRAEQYF

abundance: .
j_gene: TRBJ1-2
v_gene: TRBV2
d_gene: .
CDR3nt: TGTGCCAGCAGTGGAACCACCGGGACACCGTATGGCTACACCTTC
CDR3aa: CASSGTTGTPYGYTF

abundance: few
j_gene: TRBJ2-1
v_gene: TRBV5-5
d_gene: .
CDR3nt: TGTGCCAGCAGCTTGGCCCCCAGATACAATGAGCAGTTCTTC
CDR3aa: CASSLAPRYNEQFF

abundance: .
j_gene: TRBJ2-1
v_gene: TRBV5-1
d_gene: TRBD1
CDR3nt: TGCGCCAGCAGACGGGCAGGGGGCAGAGAGCAGTTCTTC
CDR3aa: CASRRAGGREQFF

abundance: .
j_gene: TRBJ2-5
v_gene: TRBV28
d_gene: TRBD2
CDR3nt: TGTGCCAGCAGTCCGGAGGCTAGCGGGGAACATCGGGAGACCCAGTACTTC
CDR3aa: CASSPEASGEHRETQYF

abundance: few
j_gene: TRBJ2-3
v_gene: TRBV10-3
d_gene: TRBD1
CDR3nt: TGTGCCACCCGGGACAGGGATTCTGTCACAGATACGCAGTATTTT
CDR3aa: CATRDRDSVTDTQYF

abundance: .
j_gene: TRBJ1-2
v_gene: TRBV29-1
d_gene: .
CDR3nt: TGCAGCGTAGGGACGGCGTATGGCTACATCTTC
CDR3aa: CSVGTAYGYIF

abundance: few
j_gene: TRBJ2-7
v_gene: TRBV5-6
d_gene: .
CDR3nt: TGTGCCAGCAGCCCAGGGATCGGGACATTTTTGGGGTCCTACGAGCAGTACTTC
CDR3aa: CASSPGIGTFLGSYEQYF

abundance: many
j_gene: TRBJ2-7
v_gene: TRBV10-3
d_gene: .
CDR3nt: TGTGCCATCCAGGGTGGCGCCTACGAGCAGTACTTC
CDR3aa: CAIQGGAYEQYF

abundance: .
j_gene: TRBJ2-3
v_gene: TRBV24-1
d_gene: TRBD2
CDR3nt: TGTGCCACCAGTGGGGGACTAAACACAGATACGCAGTATTTT
CDR3aa: CATSGGLNTDTQYF

abundance: few
j_gene: TRBJ1-2
v_gene: TRBV4-2
d_gene: .
CDR3nt: TGTGCCAGCAGCCAAACCCTCGGCAACTATGGCTACACCTTC
CDR3aa: CASSQTLGNYGYTF

abundance: .
j_gene: TRBJ2-3
v_gene: TRBV2
d_gene: TRBD2
CDR3nt: TGTGCCAGCGCGCTAGCGGGGGGACTAGATACGCAGTATTTT
CDR3aa: CASALAGGLDTQYF

abundance: few
j_gene: TRBJ2-5
v_gene: TRBV9
d_gene: TRBD1
CDR3nt: TGTGCCAGCAGCCCAGGGGGACAGTTAAAAGAGACCCAGTACTTC
CDR3aa: CASSPGGQLKETQYF

abundance: many
j_gene: TRBJ2-3
v_gene: TRBV11-2
d_gene: TRBD2
CDR3nt: TGTGCCAGCAGCTTAGGCACTAGCGGGGGCACAGATACGCAGTATTTT
CDR3aa: CASSLGTSGGTDTQYF

abundance: few
j_gene: TRBJ2-5
v_gene: TRBV3-1
d_gene: .
CDR3nt: TGTGCCAGCAGCCAAGATCCCGGACAGAGGGAGACCCAGTACTTC
CDR3aa: CASSQDPGQRETQYF

abundance: .
j_gene: TRBJ1-5
v_gene: TRBV6-5
d_gene: TRBD1
CDR3nt: TGTGCCAGCAGTCCCGACAGGGGAAGCAATCAGCCCCAGCATTTT
CDR3aa: CASSPDRGSNQPQHF

abundance: .
j_gene: TRBJ1-2
v_gene: TRBV27
d_gene: TRBD1
CDR3nt: TGTGCCAGCGGCCGACAGGGGGCGAGAGGAGGCTACACCTTC
CDR3aa: CASGRQGARGGYTF

abundance: .
j_gene: TRBJ1-4
v_gene: TRBV5-1
d_gene: TRBD1
CDR3nt: TGCGCCAGCAGCTTCCGACAGGGGGGAAATGAAAAACTGTTTTTT
CDR3aa: CASSFRQGGNEKLFF

abundance: .
j_gene: TRBJ2-3
v_gene: TRBV10-3
d_gene: TRBD2
CDR3nt: TGTGCCATCAGCCTGGGACTAGCGGGGGGCACAGATACGCAGTATTTT
CDR3aa: CAISLGLAGGTDTQYF

abundance: .
j_gene: TRBJ1-2
v_gene: TRBV5-1
d_gene: .
CDR3nt: TGCGCCAGCAGCTTGTTAGCTGGGAACGGCTACACCTTC
CDR3aa: CASSLLAGNGYTF

abundance: many
j_gene: TRBJ1-2
v_gene: TRBV5-1
d_gene: .
CDR3nt: TGCGCCAGCAGCTTTGGTAGATTGGCAGATACACGACCAAACTATGGCTACACCTTC
CDR3aa: CASSFGRLADTRPNYGYTF

abundance: .
j_gene: TRBJ1-2
v_gene: TRBV4-1
d_gene: .
CDR3nt: TGCGCCAGCAGCCCCCCAGGAAGGGGCGGCTATGGCTACACCTTC
CDR3aa: CASSPPGRGGYGYTF

abundance: .
j_gene: TRBJ1-1
v_gene: TRBV20-1
d_gene: TRBD1
CDR3nt: TGCAGTGCACTGACAGGGGTGCAGACTGAAGCTTTCTTT
CDR3aa: CSALTGVQTEAFF

abundance: .
j_gene: TRBJ2-3
v_gene: TRBV7-9
d_gene: .
CDR3nt: TGTGCCAGCAGCCCAGCCTCAGGGGAGGTGAATACGCAGTATTTT
CDR3aa: CASSPASGEVNTQYF

abundance: .
j_gene: TRBJ2-7
v_gene: TRBV29-1
d_gene: .
CDR3nt: TGCAGCGTTTCAACTGGCTACGAGCAGTACTTC
CDR3aa: CSVSTGYEQYF

abundance: few
j_gene: TRBJ2-3
v_gene: TRBV25-1
d_gene: TRBD1
CDR3nt: TGTGCCAGCAGTACGGGACAGAGCACAGATACGCAGTATTTT
CDR3aa: CASSTGQSTDTQYF

abundance: .
j_gene: TRBJ2-1
v_gene: TRBV6-1
d_gene: .
CDR3nt: TGTGCCAGCAGTCAATCTGGCGGGACAGTGACCTACAATGAGCAGTTCTTC
CDR3aa: CASSQSGGTVTYNEQFF

abundance: .
j_gene: TRBJ2-2
v_gene: TRBV5-5
d_gene: .
CDR3nt: TGTGCCAGCAGCCTTATAAGCACCGGGGAGCTGTTTTTT
CDR3aa: CASSLISTGELFF